The T cell receptor (beta chain) described here comes from a study of human T cells and chemical hapten exposure listed by TCRdb under 2021. At the level of the whole study: For sensitization, 2% DPC in acetone was applied to an approximately 2 cm by approximately 2 cm area of upper inner arm skin. Patch testing was performed on the upper back with Finn chambers containing 0.01% DPC, and the patch tests were scored after 6 days according to International Contact Dermatitis Research Group standards. Patients additionally received weekly therapeutic DPC doses to the scalp throughout the roughly 25-week study period. This study followed changes in the peripheral blood TCR repertoire in vivo during primary and secondary sensitization of alopecia patients to the hapten diphenylcyclopropenone (DPC). For TCR sequencing, blood came from about 28 alopecia patients at anywhere from one to four time points (pre-sensitization, 2, 6 and 24 weeks). Libraries were combined into a pool for sequencing, and differences in TCR yield between samples came mainly from small differences in library volumes within the pool. Blood samples were taken from patients before sensitization (week 0) and then at 2, 6 and about 24 weeks after DPC sensitization. Alopecia areata with under or over 50% scalp involvement, alopecia totalis and alopecia universalis were represented in the patient cohort, which was mostly female. The study at large found these results: The number of TCRs above 1 in 1000 frequency did not change with DPC sensitization; there was no evidence of global repertoire structure alterations. All patients had alopecia, a presumed autoimmune disease, so their immune response might differ from that of healthy individuals. Patch test score was positively correlated with the number of PT1 expanded TCRs, with significance at thresholds 8, 16 and 32 but not at 4. After repeated subsampling, changes were observed in the strength of the expansion versus patch-test correlation and in the threshold at which the correlation became significant. Compared with pre-sensitization or healthy control sets, expanded TCRs formed significantly more large CDR3 similarity clusters, which is consistent with antigen-driven responses.

About this clonotype itself: No antigen is known for it. Base qualities are not at hand, and no much larger clone is one base apart.

Its CDR3 holds 13 amino acids, cysteine through phenylalanine. The sequence is cut down to CDR3 DNA, 39 bases in frame from base 1. V was cut back by 3 bases and J by 5 bases, leaving a gap of 10 bases between them. CDR1 and CDR2 (KGHSH, LQKENI) derive from the germline V gene. The time point label on this specimen signifies: patch test 2, 6 weeks after DPC sensitization. In light of the paper, this sample's treatment or condition label describes: therapeutic diphenylcyclopropenone sensitization with weekly scalp DPC. Blood at each patch-test visit was drawn before the patch test was applied. Patients were eligible if aged 18 to 70, diagnosed with alopecia and judged suitable for DPC therapy, and pregnant patients were excluded. Total RNA was isolated from unfractionated whole blood collected in Tempus Blood RNA tubes. Libraries were built with RACE. The reads were generated on a NextSeq 500. During library preparation, unique molecular identifiers were attached to individual cDNA molecules so that TCRs could be counted quantitatively and reproducibly. Each blood RNA sample was used to sequence both TCR alpha and TCR beta chains. On the study's bioinformatics: Samples had a median of roughly 100,000 TCRs, with a range from about 20,000 to 690,600. V, J and CDR3 annotation of the TCR reads was performed with the Decombinator software suite. For PS versus PT1 abundance plots, all samples were subsampled to the same number of TCRs (28,000). Expanded TCRs were defined as absent before sensitization and observed at least eight times at the 2-week time point. TCRdb reworked the public reads: Q25 trimming with fastp, MiXCR clone assembly, productive beta chains retained. Each record represents a unique CDR3 protein, reported with the most common genes and DNA among its rows. The V and J calls and clone size come from TCRdb's table, not from the authors' own analysis. This sample holds roughly 52,000 distinct CDR3 sequences; 7.5% to 10% were observed only once. The top ten constitute 1.7% of the sample.

The sequence is built from TRBV18 and TRBJ2-5, and possibly TRBD2, on 5 matching bases. The clonotype comes from a woman aged 50 to 60 with alopecia areata. Some clones in this sample may be carry-over from other donors' samples. Sequences were derived from whole blood, sampled in connection with sensitization to the hapten diphenylcyclopropenone (DPC). The CDR3 in this case is CASSPPSLETQYF. Here is the DNA: TGTGCCAGCTCACCGCCTAGCCTGGAGACCCAGTACTTC.